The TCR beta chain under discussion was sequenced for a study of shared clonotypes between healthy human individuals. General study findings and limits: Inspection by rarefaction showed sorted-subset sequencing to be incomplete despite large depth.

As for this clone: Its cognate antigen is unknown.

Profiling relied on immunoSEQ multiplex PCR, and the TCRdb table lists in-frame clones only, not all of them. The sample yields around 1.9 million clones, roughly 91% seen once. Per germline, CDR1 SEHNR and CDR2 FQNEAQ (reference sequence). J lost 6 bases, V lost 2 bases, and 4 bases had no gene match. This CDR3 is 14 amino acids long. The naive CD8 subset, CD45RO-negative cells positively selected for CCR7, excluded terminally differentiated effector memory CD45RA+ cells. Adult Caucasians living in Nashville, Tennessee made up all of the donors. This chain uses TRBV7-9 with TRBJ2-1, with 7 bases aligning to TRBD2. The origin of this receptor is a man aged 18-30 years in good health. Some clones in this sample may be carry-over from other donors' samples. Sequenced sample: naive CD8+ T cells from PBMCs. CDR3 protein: CASSLQGLFNEQFF. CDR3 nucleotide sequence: TGTGCCAGCAGCTTACAGGGACTATTCAATGAGCAGTTCTTC.